A single sample gave rise to the 14 T cell receptor beta chains below, sequenced in a study of cytomegalovirus exposure and HLA in healthy donors. In the PCR, 60 Vbeta and 13 Jbeta primers were used. Clones were read by immunoSEQ multiplex PCR, and TCRdb kept only the in-frame ones, dropping some. The sample lists some 120,000 clones, approximately 80% seen once, with approximately 11% in the top ten. Specimen: PBMCs. The origin of the receptors is a man aged 35-49 years in good health and CMV-seropositive.

V usage is TRBV7-9 and J usage is TRBJ1-1; tentatively, D is TRBD1 (5 bases). The germline V gene encodes CDR1 SEHNR and CDR2 FQNEAQ (reference sequence). Trimming shortened V by 1 base and J by 1 base, and 13 bases separated the two germline ends. The CDR3 totals 16 residues. CDR3 in DNA: TGTGCCAGCAGCTTAGTGTTTGCGGGGGGGAACACTGAAGCTTTCTTT. It translates to CASSLVFAGGNTEAFF. The variable domain in full, with the rest retrieved from reference TRBV7-9 and TRBJ1-1, is DTGVSQNPRHKITKRGQNVTFRCDPISEHNRLYWYRQTLGQGPEFLTYFQNEAQLEKSRLLSDRFSAERPKGSFSTLEIQRTEQGDSAMYLCASSLVFAGGNTEAFFGQGTRLTVV.

V is TRBV7-2 and J is TRBJ1-6; TRBD1 might be the D (6 bases). Germline CDR1 reads SGHTA; CDR2 reads FQGNSA. V shed 3 bases and J shed 6 bases, with 15 bases lying between them. This CDR3 spans 16 amino acids. The CDR3 nucleotides read TGTGCCAGCAGCTTCGGGGGGCGCAGCGGTAATTCACCCCTCCACTTT. This codes for CASSFGGRSGNSPLHF.

This chain links TRBV4-2 with TRBJ2-7; 8 nucleotides match TRBD1. This CDR3 spans 14 amino acids. With V trimmed by 3 bases and J by 4 bases, 5 bases remained unmatched. The germline gives CDR1 LGHNA, CDR2 YNFKEQ. CDR3 DNA: TGTGCCAGCAGCCACCCGGGACAGGTGTACGAGCAGTACTTC. It codes for CASSHPGQVYEQYF.

The sample holds a few counts of this clone. This rearrangement joins TRBV9 to TRBJ2-4; D gene ambiguous. The V end lost 0 bases, the J end lost 8 bases, and 12 bases lay between the germline ends. The germline CDR1 and CDR2 sequences are SGDLS and YYNGEE. CDR3 length: 14 amino acids. CDR3 in amino acids: CASSVDPHSYIQYF. The DNA for the CDR3 is TGTGCCAGCAGCGTAGACCCCCACAGTTACATTCAGTACTTC.

The chain has TRBV6-4 and TRBJ1-1, with a possible D match to TRBD1 (5 bases). The CDR3 extends over 13 amino acids. CDR1 MRHNA and CDR2 SNTAGT come from the germline V gene. V gave up 5 bases and J gave up 1 base, with 8 bases separating them. The DNA for the CDR3 is TGTGCCAGCAGTCTCAGGGAGAACACTGAAGCTTTCTTT. It translates to CASSLRENTEAFF.

The chain is built from TRBV18 and TRBJ2-1; tentatively, D is TRBD2 (6 bases). Trimming removed 6 bases at V and 6 bases at J, with 18 bases between. Germline assignment: CDR1 KGHSH and CDR2 LQKENI. The CDR3 extends over 15 amino acids. The CDR3 is CASSRPGGNGNEQFF. The CDR3 DNA reads as TGTGCCAGCTCCCGGCCCGGGGGTAACGGCAATGAGCAGTTCTTC. The full variable domain, rest sourced from reference TRBV18 and TRBJ2-1, is NAGVMQNPRHLVRRRGQEARLRCSPMKGHSHVYWYRQLPEEGLKFMVYLQKENIIDESGMPKERFSAEFPKEGPSILRIQQVVRGDSAAYFCASSRPGGNGNEQFFGPGTRLTVL.

This chain connects TRBV30 to TRBJ1-2, with D possibly TRBD1 on 5 matching bases. In germline, CDR1 is GTSNPN, CDR2 SVGIG (reference sequence). This CDR3 comprises 13 residues. V lost 2 bases and J lost 5, with 12 bases in between. Written as DNA, the CDR3 is TGTGCCTGGAGTCCTGAGGGACTTTATGGCTACACCTTC. It codes for CAWSPEGLYGYTF.

The J gene is TRBJ1-1, the V gene TRBV7-9; perhaps TRBD1 as D (5 bases). The V and J ends lost 5 bases and 3 bases respectively, with 22 bases between them. CDR1 is SEHNR and CDR2 is FQNEAQ in the germline V gene (reference sequence). The CDR3 totals 17 residues. The CDR3, as DNA: TGTGCCAGCAGCCCCTCCAGCCTAGGGGTAGAGGACACTGAAGCTTTCTTT. Protein product: CASSPSSLGVEDTEAFF.

Here the CDR3 reads CASSSQGASYNSPLHF. CDR3 bases: TGTGCCAGCAGTTCACAGGGGGCCTCCTATAATTCACCCCTCCACTTT. This chain connects TRBV27 to TRBJ1-6; 9 bases map to TRBD1. The CDR3 runs 16 residues. V dropped 4 bases and J dropped 0; count of bases not matched to a gene: 1. Germline loops: CDR1 MNHEY, CDR2 SMNVEV (reference sequence).

Regarding this clone: At one boundary the junction diverges from the germline segment, which might be a read error. The CDR3 spells CSSSLLREETGDPYEQYF. The CDR3 DNA reads as TGTTCCAGCAGCTTACTGAGAGAGGAGACAGGGGACCCCTACGAGCAGTACTTC. The chain recombines TRBV7-9 with TRBJ2-7; 8 nucleotides line up with TRBD1. CDR1 SEHNR and CDR2 FQNEAQ come from the germline V gene (reference sequence). CDR3 length: 18 amino acids.

The CDR3 sequence is CASSQDRTDTQYF. The CDR3 DNA follows: TGTGCCAGCAGCCAAGATCGGACAGATACGCAGTATTTT. The chain couples TRBV14 to TRBJ2-3; no definite D call. The germline CDR1 and CDR2 sequences are SGHDN and FVKESK. Trimming shortened V by 0 bases and J by 3 bases, and 4 bases separated the two germline ends. The CDR3 sequence is 13 residues long.

Remarks on this clone: Compared with germline, one end of the junction differs, possibly owing to a read error. The CDR3 protein is CSSSRGQVPSDTQYF. The CDR3 DNA is TGTTCCAGCAGCCGGGGACAGGTCCCCTCCGATACGCAGTATTTT. The rearrangement links TRBV7-9 to TRBJ2-3; 8 nucleotides align to TRBD1. The CDR3 is 15 residues long. Looked up from germline, CDR1 is SEHNR and CDR2 is FQNEAQ (reference sequence).

This clone was recorded only once. The CDR3 DNA reads TGTGCCAGCAGCTTAGGAGGGGGACAGGGTAGGGAGCAGTTCTTC. Amino acids: CASSLGGGQGREQFF. The V gene is TRBV11-3, the J gene TRBJ2-1; 9 nucleotides match TRBD1. This CDR3 is 15 amino acids long. Germline V gene sequence: CDR1 SGHNT, CDR2 YENEEA. Trimming at V came to 1 base and at J to 10 bases, leaving 8 bases not matched to a gene.

The chain joins TRBV7-9 to TRBJ2-7, with D perhaps TRBD1 (6 bases). Looked up from germline, CDR1 is SEHNR and CDR2 is FQNEAQ (reference sequence). Trimming shortened V by 6 bases and J by 0 bases, and 12 bases separated the two germline ends. This CDR3 is 14 amino acids long. The CDR3, as DNA: TGTGCCAGCAGACAGGGTTTTGGCTCCTACGAGCAGTACTTC. Protein: CASRQGFGSYEQYF.